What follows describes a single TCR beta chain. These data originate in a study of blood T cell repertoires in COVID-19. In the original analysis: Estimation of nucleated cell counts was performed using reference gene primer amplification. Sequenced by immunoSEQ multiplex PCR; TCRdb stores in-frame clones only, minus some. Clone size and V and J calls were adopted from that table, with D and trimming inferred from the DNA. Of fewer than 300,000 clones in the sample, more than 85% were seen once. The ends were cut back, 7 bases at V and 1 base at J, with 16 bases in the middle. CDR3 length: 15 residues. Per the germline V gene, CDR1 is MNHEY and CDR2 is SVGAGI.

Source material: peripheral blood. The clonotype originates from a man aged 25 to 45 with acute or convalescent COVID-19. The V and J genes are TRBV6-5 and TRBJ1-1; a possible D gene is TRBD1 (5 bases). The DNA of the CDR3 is TGTGCCAGCACCCCTCAGGGTGGCGGGAACACTGAAGCTTTCTTT. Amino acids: CASTPQGGGNTEAFF.